These 10 T cell receptor beta chains were sequenced from one sample in a study of CD8+CD57+ T cells in acquired aplastic anemia. TCR beta VDJ and CDR3 profiling used genomic DNA as template. TCRdb passed the reads through MiXCR, listing each CDR3 protein once. Counted here are more than 150,000 distinct CDR3 sequences, approximately 46% occurring once; the ten biggest clones make up under 3.5%. The sequenced sample consisted of sorted CD4+, CD8+, or CD8+CD57+ T cells (not recorded which) from PBMCs. These receptors were obtained from a human donor in good health.

This clonotype occurred a few times. V and J are TRBV30 and TRBJ1-2; D gene unclear. This CDR3 is 11 amino acids long. V shed 4 bases and J shed 8 bases, with 11 bases lying between them. Germline CDR1 reads GTSNPN; CDR2 reads SVGIG (reference sequence). DNA of the CDR3: TGTGCCTGGAACAGCCCGCGGGGCTACACCTTC. Protein: CAWNSPRGYTF.

This chain uses TRBV20-1 with TRBJ1-1; 7 bases fit TRBD1. The germline V gene encodes CDR1 DFQATT and CDR2 SNEGSKA (reference sequence). This CDR3 spans 13 amino acids. Germline trimming cut 6 bases from V and 0 bases from J; bases unmatched to any gene: 4. CDR3 sequence (DNA): TGCAGTGCACACAGGGGCTTGAACACTGAAGCTTTCTTT. Translated, it gives CSAHRGLNTEAFF.

This chain joins TRBV4-2 and TRBJ2-1; D may be TRBD1 (5 bases). The CDR3 extends over 15 amino acids. Germline CDR1 and CDR2: LGHNA and YNFKEQ. V shed 3 bases and J shed 0 bases, with 9 bases lying between them. This CDR3 reads CASSQGDSSYNEQFF. CDR3 coding DNA: TGTGCCAGCAGCCAGGGTGACAGCTCCTACAATGAGCAGTTCTTC.

This clonotype was counted many times. The chain recombines TRBV2 with TRBJ1-3; D gene uncertain. CDR3 length: 15 amino acids. Between the trimmed V and J ends, which lost 5 bases and 0 bases, there was a span of 11 bases. Germline V gives CDR1 SNHLY, CDR2 FYNNEI. The CDR3 sequence: CASSILGNSGNTIYF. In DNA, the CDR3 is TGTGCCAGCAGTATCCTGGGCAACTCTGGAAACACCATATATTTT.

The CDR3 protein is CSARNSGGGQETQYF. The DNA for the CDR3 is TGCAGTGCTAGGAACAGCGGCGGGGGGCAAGAGACCCAGTACTTC. This chain uses TRBV20-1 with TRBJ2-5, with 8 bases fitting TRBD2. Trimming took 3 bases from V and 2 from J; bases not matched to a gene: 8. The V gene's germline CDR1 is DFQATT and CDR2 SNEGSKA (reference sequence). This CDR3 is built from 15 residues.

This clonotype was recorded at least ten times. Germline and junction disagree at one end, which may indicate a read error. Here the CDR3 DNA reads TGTGCCGGCAGGGCAGCCCTTACAGATACGCAGTATTTT. Translation: CAGRAALTDTQYF. This chain connects TRBV7-2 to TRBJ2-3, with TRBD1 as a possible D gene (5 bases). The length of the CDR3 is 13 residues. The germline V gene encodes CDR1 SGHTA and CDR2 FQGNSA.

This clonotype appeared many times. The rearrangement links TRBV4-1 to TRBJ1-1; 7 nucleotides align to TRBD1. Per germline, CDR1 MGHRA and CDR2 YSYEKL. The CDR3 sequence is 15 residues long. Trimming cost V 3 bases and J 6 bases; bases outside gene matches: 10. CDR3 coding DNA: TGCGCCAGCAGCCAGAGAGACAGGGCAACATCTGAAGCTTTCTTT. It encodes CASSQRDRATSEAFF.

This clonotype was counted a few times. The chain combines TRBV9 with TRBJ1-3; the match to TRBD1 covers 7 bases. From germline, CDR1 is SGDLS and CDR2 YYNGEE. Trimming took 2 bases from V and 3 from J; bases not matched to a gene: 11. The CDR3 has 17 amino acids. CDR3: CASSVTRQGGGGNTIYF. CDR3 DNA sequence: TGTGCCAGCAGCGTTACTCGTCAGGGGGGTGGTGGAAACACCATATATTTT.

A few counts support this clonotype. This chain links TRBV15 with TRBJ2-5; D not certain. Per the germline V gene, CDR1 is LNHNV and CDR2 is YYDKDF (reference sequence). This CDR3 contains 14 residues. V lost 5 bases, J lost 5 bases, and 15 bases lay in between. The CDR3 is CATSSTRADETQYF. The CDR3 region has the DNA TGTGCCACCAGCTCGACGCGAGCAGACGAGACCCAGTACTTC.

In the case of this clonotype: Possible read error: a much larger clone is one base away. The V and J genes are TRBV25-1 and TRBJ1-6, with D possibly TRBD1 on 5 matching bases. CDR3 size: 13 residues. Germline CDR1 and CDR2: MGHDK and SYGVNS. In DNA form, the CDR3 reads TGTGCCAGCAGTGACAGGGATAAGTCACCCCTCCACTTT. Protein sequence: CASSDRDKSPLHF.